This T cell receptor (beta chain) was profiled in a study of blood T cell repertoires in COVID-19. Study-level background: Acute and convalescent COVID-19 samples came from the United States, Italy and Spain. PBMCs, B-cell-depleted T cells, or T cells were the source of the cDNA or gDNA that made up the material.

Concerning this clone: Different DNA sequences within this sample yield the same CDR3.

The germline V gene has CDR1 KGHSH and CDR2 LQKENI. The CDR3 loop spans 14 amino acids. V lost 1 base and J 4 bases, leaving 10 bases between the germline ends. In the source study's methods: Estimation of nucleated cell counts was performed using reference gene primer amplification. Assay used: immunoSEQ multiplex PCR; TCRdb lists only in-frame clones, some missing. D and trimming come from the DNA, and the V and J calls and clone size come from that table. The sample includes roughly 330,000 clones, roughly 88% of them seen just once. The sequence was collected from a woman between 45 and 65 years old with acute or convalescent COVID-19. V usage is TRBV18 and J usage is TRBJ1-1, with D possibly TRBD1 on 5 matching bases. Material for sequencing was peripheral blood. For the CDR3, the DNA is TGTGCCAGCTCACCACAGCAGGGTGTCACTGAAGCTTTCTTT. The encoded protein is CASSPQQGVTEAFF.